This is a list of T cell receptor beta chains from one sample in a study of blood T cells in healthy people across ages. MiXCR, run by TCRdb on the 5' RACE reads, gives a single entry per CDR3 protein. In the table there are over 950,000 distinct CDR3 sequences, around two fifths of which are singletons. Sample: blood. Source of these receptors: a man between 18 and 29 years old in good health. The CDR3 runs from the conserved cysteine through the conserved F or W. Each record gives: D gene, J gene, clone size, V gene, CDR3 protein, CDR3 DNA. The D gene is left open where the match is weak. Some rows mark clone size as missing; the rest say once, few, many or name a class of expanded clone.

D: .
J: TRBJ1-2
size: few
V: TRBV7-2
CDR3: CASNTQGEGVYGYTF
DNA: TGTGCCAGCAACACACAGGGTGAAGGAGTCTATGGCTACACCTTC

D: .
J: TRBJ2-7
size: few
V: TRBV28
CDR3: CASSPSGGRRYEQYF
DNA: TGTGCCAGCAGTCCCTCTGGGGGCCGAAGGTACGAGCAGTACTTC

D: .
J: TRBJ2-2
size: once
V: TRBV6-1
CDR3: CASFGTGRNGELFF
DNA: TGTGCCAGCTTTGGGACGGGAAGAAACGGGGAGCTGTTTTTT

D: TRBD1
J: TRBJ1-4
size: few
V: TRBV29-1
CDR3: CSVEVSWGQEAEKLFF
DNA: TGCAGCGTTGAAGTCTCCTGGGGACAGGAGGCTGAAAAACTGTTTTTT

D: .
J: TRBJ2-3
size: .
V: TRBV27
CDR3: CASSGTVRGTDTQYF
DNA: TGTGCCAGCAGTGGGACTGTACGTGGCACAGATACGCAGTATTTT

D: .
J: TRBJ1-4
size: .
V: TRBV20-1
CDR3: CSARSEGGPTNEKLFF
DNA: TGCAGTGCTAGATCGGAAGGGGGGCCAACTAATGAAAAACTGTTTTTT

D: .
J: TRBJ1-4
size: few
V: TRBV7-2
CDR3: CASSLGGGKPNEKLFF
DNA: TGTGCCAGCAGCTTAGGAGGGGGGAAACCTAATGAAAAACTGTTTTTT

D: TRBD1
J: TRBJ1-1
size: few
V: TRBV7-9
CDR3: CASSWGTGIQAFF
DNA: TGTGCCAGCAGCTGGGGGACAGGGATTCAGGCTTTCTTT

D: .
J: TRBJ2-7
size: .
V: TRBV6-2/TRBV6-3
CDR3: CASSSIGGEQYF
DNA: TGTGCCAGCAGTTCCATCGGAGGGGAGCAGTACTTC

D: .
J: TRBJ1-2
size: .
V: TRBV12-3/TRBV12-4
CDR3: CAGSDITFTF
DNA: TGTGCCGGTAGCGATATAACCTTCACCTTC

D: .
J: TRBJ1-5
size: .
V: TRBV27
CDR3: CASSWGFNQPQHF
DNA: TGTGCCAGCAGCTGGGGGTTTAATCAGCCCCAGCATTTT

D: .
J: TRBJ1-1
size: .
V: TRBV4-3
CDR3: CASSQEERGTEAFF
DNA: TGCGCCAGCAGCCAAGAGGAAAGGGGCACTGAAGCTTTCTTT

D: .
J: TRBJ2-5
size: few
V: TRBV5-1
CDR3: CASSLARLQETQYF
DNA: TGCGCCAGCAGCTTGGCCCGGCTTCAAGAGACCCAGTACTTC

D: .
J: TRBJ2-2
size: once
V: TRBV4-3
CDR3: CASSQDLRDGELFF
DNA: TGCGCCAGCAGCCAAGATCTTAGGGACGGGGAGCTGTTTTTT

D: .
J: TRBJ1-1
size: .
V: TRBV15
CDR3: CATSRVQGENTEAFF
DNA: TGTGCCACCAGCAGAGTGCAGGGTGAGAACACTGAAGCTTTCTTT

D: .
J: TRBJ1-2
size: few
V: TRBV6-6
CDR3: CASSYGASGYGYTF
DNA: TGTGCCAGCAGTTATGGGGCTTCTGGCTATGGCTACACCTTC

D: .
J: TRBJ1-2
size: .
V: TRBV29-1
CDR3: CNVEVGSVQGYTF
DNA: TGCAACGTTGAAGTTGGTTCAGTACAGGGCTACACCTTC

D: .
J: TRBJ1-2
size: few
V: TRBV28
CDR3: CASSLRAYKWKIGYTF
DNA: TGTGCCAGCAGTTTAAGGGCCTACAAATGGAAGATTGGCTACACCTTC

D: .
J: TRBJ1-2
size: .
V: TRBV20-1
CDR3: CSAREVQQGSYGYTF
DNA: TGCAGTGCTAGAGAGGTTCAGCAAGGGAGCTATGGCTACACCTTC

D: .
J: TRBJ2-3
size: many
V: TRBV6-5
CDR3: CATGSSGGTQYF
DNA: TGTGCCACCGGGTCTTCCGGGGGTACGCAGTATTTT

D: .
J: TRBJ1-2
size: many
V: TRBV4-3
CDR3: CASSPDSLNYGYTF
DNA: TGCGCCAGCAGTCCTGACAGTCTCAACTATGGCTACACCTTC

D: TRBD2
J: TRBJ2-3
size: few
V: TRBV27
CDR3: CASSFTSGGFTDTQYF
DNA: TGTGCCAGCAGTTTTACTAGCGGGGGGTTCACAGATACGCAGTATTTT

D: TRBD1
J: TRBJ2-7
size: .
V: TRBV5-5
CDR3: CASSVTGVSLTYEQYF
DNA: TGTGCCAGCAGCGTCACAGGGGTGTCGCTTACCTACGAGCAGTACTTC

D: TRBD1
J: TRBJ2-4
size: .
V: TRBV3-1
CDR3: CASSQEGQGAVPYF
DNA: TGTGCCAGCAGCCAAGAGGGACAGGGGGCGGTCCCGTACTTC

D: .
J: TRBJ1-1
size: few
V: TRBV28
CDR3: CASRVQGGLTEAFF
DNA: TGTGCCAGCAGAGTACAAGGGGGTCTCACTGAAGCTTTCTTT

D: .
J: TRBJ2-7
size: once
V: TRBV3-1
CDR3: CASSQDYARGSTYEQYF
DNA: TGTGCCAGCAGCCAAGATTATGCCAGGGGTTCCACCTACGAGCAGTACTTC

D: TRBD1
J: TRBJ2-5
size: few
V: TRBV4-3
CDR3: CASSQGRGRYNEQYF
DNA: TGCGCCAGCAGCCAAGGCAGGGGGCGATACAATGAGCAGTACTTC

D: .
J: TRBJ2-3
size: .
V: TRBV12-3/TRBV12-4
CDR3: CASSVSFGDTQYF
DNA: TGTGCCAGCAGTGTATCTTTCGGCGATACGCAGTATTTT

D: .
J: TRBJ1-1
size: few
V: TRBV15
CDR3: CATRLGDILDADTEAFF
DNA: TGTGCCACCAGGCTGGGGGACATCCTTGACGCGGACACTGAAGCTTTCTTT

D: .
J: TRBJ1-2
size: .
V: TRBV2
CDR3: CASREQGYGYTF
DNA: TGTGCCAGCAGAGAACAGGGCTATGGCTACACCTTC

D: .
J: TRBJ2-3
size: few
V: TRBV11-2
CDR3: CASSSGAEDTQYF
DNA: TGTGCCAGCAGCTCGGGGGCCGAGGATACGCAGTATTTT

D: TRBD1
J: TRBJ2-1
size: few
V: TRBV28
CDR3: CASSLTFTGTGPYNEQFF
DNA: TGTGCCAGCAGTTTAACCTTTACAGGGACAGGGCCTTACAATGAGCAGTTCTTC

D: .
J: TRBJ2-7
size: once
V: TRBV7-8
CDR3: CASSRDPDSYNEQYF
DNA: TGTGCCAGCAGCCGTGACCCGGACTCCTACAATGAGCAGTACTTC

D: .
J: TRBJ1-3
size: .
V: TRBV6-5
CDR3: CARSYGGRQPSSGNTIYF
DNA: TGTGCCAGAAGTTACGGGGGGAGACAGCCGAGCTCTGGAAACACCATATATTTT

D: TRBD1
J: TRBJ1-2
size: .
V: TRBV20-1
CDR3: CSADNRGTLGYTF
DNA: TGCAGTGCTGATAACAGGGGCACCCTCGGCTACACCTTC

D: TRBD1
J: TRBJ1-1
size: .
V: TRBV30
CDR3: CAWSPPGQVNTEAFF
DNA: TGTGCCTGGAGTCCCCCCGGACAGGTGAACACTGAAGCTTTCTTT

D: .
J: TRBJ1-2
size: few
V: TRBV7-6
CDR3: CASSLLRDVDGYTF
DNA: TGTGCCAGCAGCTTACTCAGGGACGTCGATGGCTACACCTTC

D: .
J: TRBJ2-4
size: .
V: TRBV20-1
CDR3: CSAPDGNKNIQYF
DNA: TGCAGTGCTCCGGACGGTAACAAAAACATTCAGTACTTC

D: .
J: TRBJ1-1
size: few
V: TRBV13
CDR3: CASSLVLAENLNTEAFF
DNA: TGTGCCAGCAGCTTAGTGTTGGCAGAAAATTTGAACACTGAAGCTTTCTTT

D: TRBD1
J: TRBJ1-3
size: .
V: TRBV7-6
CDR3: CASSSTGGAAGNTIYF
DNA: TGTGCCAGCAGTTCCACAGGGGGCGCGGCTGGAAACACCATATATTTT

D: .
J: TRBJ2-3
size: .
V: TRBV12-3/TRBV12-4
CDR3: CASSSGNTDTQYF
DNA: TGTGCCAGCAGTTCGGGAAACACAGATACGCAGTATTTT

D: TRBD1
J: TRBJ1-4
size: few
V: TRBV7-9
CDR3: CASSDRGSNEKLFF
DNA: TGTGCCAGCAGCGACAGGGGATCTAATGAAAAACTGTTTTTT

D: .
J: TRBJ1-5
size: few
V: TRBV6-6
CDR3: CASSLRDNLYQPQHF
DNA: TGTGCCAGCAGTCTCCGGGACAACCTATATCAGCCCCAGCATTTT

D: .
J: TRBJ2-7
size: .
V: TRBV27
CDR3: CASSSIRDATYEQYF
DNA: TGTGCCAGCAGTTCCATCCGGGACGCAACCTACGAGCAGTACTTC

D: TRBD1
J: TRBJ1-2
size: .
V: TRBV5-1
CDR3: CASSTGDRAYGYTF
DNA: TGCGCCAGCAGCACCGGGGACAGAGCATATGGCTACACCTTC

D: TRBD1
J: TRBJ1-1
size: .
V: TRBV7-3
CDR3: CASSPRQGTTEAFF
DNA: TGTGCCAGCAGCCCGCGACAGGGGACAACTGAAGCTTTCTTT

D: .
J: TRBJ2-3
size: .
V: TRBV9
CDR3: CASSPKGGYTDTQYF
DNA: TGTGCCAGCTCCCCTAAGGGGGGGTACACAGATACGCAGTATTTT

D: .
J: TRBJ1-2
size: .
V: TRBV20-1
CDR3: CSARTFGWGYGYTF
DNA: TGCAGTGCTAGAACTTTTGGCTGGGGATATGGCTACACCTTC

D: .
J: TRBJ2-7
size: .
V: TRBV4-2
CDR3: CASSQEREQYF
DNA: TGTGCCAGCAGCCAAGAAAGGGAGCAGTACTTC

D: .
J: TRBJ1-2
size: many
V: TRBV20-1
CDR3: CSARGDGREKNYGYTF
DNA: TGCAGTGCTAGGGGGGACGGTAGGGAAAAAAACTATGGCTACACCTTC

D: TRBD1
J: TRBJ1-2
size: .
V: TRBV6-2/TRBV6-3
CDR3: CASSSPGTGTYGYTF
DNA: TGTGCCAGCAGTTCCCCCGGGACAGGCACCTATGGCTACACCTTC

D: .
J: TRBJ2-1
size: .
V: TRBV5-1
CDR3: CASSLVVQGTKGQFF
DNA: TGCGCCAGCAGCTTGGTAGTACAGGGGACTAAAGGGCAGTTCTTC

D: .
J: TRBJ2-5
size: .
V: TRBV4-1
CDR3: CASSQVGNAGRTQYF
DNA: TGCGCCAGCAGTCAAGTCGGGAATGCGGGGCGGACCCAGTACTTC

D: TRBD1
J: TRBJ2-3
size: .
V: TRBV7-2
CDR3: CASSGPGQGAPTSTDTQYF
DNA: TGTGCCAGCAGCGGACCGGGACAGGGGGCCCCCACCAGCACAGATACGCAGTATTTT

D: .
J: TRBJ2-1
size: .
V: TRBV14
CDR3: CASSLTLDHEQFF
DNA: TGTGCCAGCAGCCTGACACTCGACCATGAGCAGTTCTTC

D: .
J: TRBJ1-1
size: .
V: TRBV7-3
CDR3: CASSLNVRLRVGGDTEAFF
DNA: TGTGCCAGCAGCTTAAATGTACGGCTCCGGGTTGGGGGTGACACTGAAGCTTTCTTT

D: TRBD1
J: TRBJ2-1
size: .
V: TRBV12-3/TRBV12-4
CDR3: CASSSYRGYNEQFF
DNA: TGTGCCAGCAGTTCCTACAGGGGCTACAATGAGCAGTTCTTC

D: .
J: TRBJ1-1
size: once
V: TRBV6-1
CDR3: CASSTFPPTDYMNTEAFF
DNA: TGTGCCAGCAGTACCTTTCCTCCGACAGACTATATGAACACTGAAGCTTTCTTT

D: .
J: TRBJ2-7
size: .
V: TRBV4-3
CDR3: CASSQGEAGNYEQYF
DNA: TGCGCCAGCAGCCAAGGAGAGGCAGGGAACTACGAGCAGTACTTC